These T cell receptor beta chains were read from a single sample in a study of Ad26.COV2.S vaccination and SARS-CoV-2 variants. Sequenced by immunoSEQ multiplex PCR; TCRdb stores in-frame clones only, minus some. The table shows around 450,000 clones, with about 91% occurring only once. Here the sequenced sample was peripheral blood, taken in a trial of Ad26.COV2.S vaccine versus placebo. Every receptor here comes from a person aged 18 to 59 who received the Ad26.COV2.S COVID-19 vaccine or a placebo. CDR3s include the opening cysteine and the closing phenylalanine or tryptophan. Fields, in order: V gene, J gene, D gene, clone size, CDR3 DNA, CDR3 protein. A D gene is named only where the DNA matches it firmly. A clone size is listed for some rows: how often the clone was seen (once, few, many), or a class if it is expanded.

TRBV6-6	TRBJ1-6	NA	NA	TGTGCCACCGTACAGGGTAGTGGTTCACCCCTCCACTTT	CATVQGSGSPLHF
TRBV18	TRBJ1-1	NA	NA	TGTGCCAGCTCACCACCCGCGGCTATGAACACTGAAGCTTTCTTT	CASSPPAAMNTEAFF
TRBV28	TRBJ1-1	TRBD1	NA	TGTGCCAGCAGTTTAAGGGGGCGAGTGAGGACTGAAGCTTTCTTT	CASSLRGRVRTEAFF
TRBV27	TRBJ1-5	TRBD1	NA	TGTGCCAGCAGCCCTGGGGCCTACAGGGGGGGTCAGCCCCAGCATTTT	CASSPGAYRGGQPQHF
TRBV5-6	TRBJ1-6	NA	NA	TGTGCCAGCAGCTTGACGTACAGCTCGGGATCACCCCTCCACTTT	CASSLTYSSGSPLHF
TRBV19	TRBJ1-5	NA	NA	TGTGCCAGTAGTATAGGACTGAGTAGCAATCAGCCCCAGCATTTT	CASSIGLSSNQPQHF
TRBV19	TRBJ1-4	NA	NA	TGTGCCAGCCTACAGGCCGAGAAAGAAAAACTGTTTTTT	CASLQAEKEKLFF
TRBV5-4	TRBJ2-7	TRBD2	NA	TGTGCCAGCAGCTTGGCCGGCGTAGCGGGGCGTGGCGAGCAGTACTTC	CASSLAGVAGRGEQYF
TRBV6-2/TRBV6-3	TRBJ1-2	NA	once	TGTGCCAGCAGTTACATGGCAGGGGTAGAAGTATGGTATGGCTACACCTTC	CASSYMAGVEVWYGYTF
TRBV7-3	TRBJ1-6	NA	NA	TGTGCCAGCAGCTTAACGCAAGACAGGCCTAATTCACCCCTCCACTTT	CASSLTQDRPNSPLHF
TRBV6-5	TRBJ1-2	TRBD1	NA	TGTGCCAGCAGTAAACTAGGGACAGCTAACTATGGCTACACCTTC	CASSKLGTANYGYTF
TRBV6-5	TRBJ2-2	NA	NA	TGTGCCAGCAGTTATAACGTCCTGAACACCGGGGAGCTGTTTTTT	CASSYNVLNTGELFF
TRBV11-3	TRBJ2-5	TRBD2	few	TGTGCCAGCAGCTTAGGGGGGAGGGAGTACCAAGAGACCCAGTACTTC	CASSLGGREYQETQYF
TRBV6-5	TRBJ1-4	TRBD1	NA	TGTGCCAGCAGTCGACAGGGCGCAACTAATGAAAAACTGTTTTTT	CASSRQGATNEKLFF
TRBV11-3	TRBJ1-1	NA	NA	TGTGCCAGCAGCCACGGACGGGACACTGAAGCTTTCTTT	CASSHGRDTEAFF
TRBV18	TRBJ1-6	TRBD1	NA	TGTGCCAGCTCACCAACCGGACAGGGGGCTTTTTTAGACAATTCACCCCTCCACTTT	CASSPTGQGAFLDNSPLHF
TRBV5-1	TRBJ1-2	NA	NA	TGCGCCAGCAGCTTGGGCTGGAGCTATGGCTACACCTTC	CASSLGWSYGYTF
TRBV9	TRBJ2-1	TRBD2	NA	TGTGCCAGCAGCGTAGTGGGCGGGAGAGTCAATGAGCAGTTCTTC	CASSVVGGRVNEQFF
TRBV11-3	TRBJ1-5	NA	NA	TGTGCCAGCGACGAAACAGGCCAGCCCCAGCATTTT	CASDETGQPQHF
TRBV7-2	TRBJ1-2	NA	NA	TGTGCCAGCAGCTCTCCGGGACGGCACTATGGCTACACCTTC	CASSSPGRHYGYTF
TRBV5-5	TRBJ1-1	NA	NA	TGTGCCAGCAGCACCTCGAGGGTTGAAGCTTTCTTT	CASSTSRVEAFF
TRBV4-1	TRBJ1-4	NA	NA	TGCGCCAGCAGCCAAGATCTATGGCCACTCACTAATGAAAAACTGTTTTTT	CASSQDLWPLTNEKLFF
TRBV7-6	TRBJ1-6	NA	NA	TGTGCCAGCAGCTTGACACGGTATAATTCACCCCTCCACTTT	CASSLTRYNSPLHF
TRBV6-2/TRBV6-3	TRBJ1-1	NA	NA	TGTGCCAGCAGTTTGACCAGCTTATGGACGCGACCGGCCTCCACAAGGGGGGAAGCTTTCTTT	CASSLTSLWTRPASTRGEAFF
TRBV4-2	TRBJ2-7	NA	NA	TGTGCCAGCAGCCAAGCCTGGGGAGGCCCCTACGAGCAGTACTTC	CASSQAWGGPYEQYF
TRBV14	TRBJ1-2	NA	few	TGTGCCAGCAGCCACGGGCCGACTTATGGCTACACCTTC	CASSHGPTYGYTF
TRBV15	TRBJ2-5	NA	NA	TGTGCCACCAGCGGGGCCCAGAGAGAGACCCAGTACTTC	CATSGAQRETQYF
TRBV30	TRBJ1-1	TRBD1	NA	TGTGCCTGGAGAGACAGGGGGCTCACTGAAGCTTTCTTT	CAWRDRGLTEAFF
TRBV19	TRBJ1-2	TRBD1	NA	TGTGCCAGTAGTGTCACAGGGGAGGTTTATGGCTACACCTTC	CASSVTGEVYGYTF